The entry below gives a single T cell receptor (beta chain) sequence along with its context. The antigen remains unidentified. An end of the junction does not agree with germline; a read error may underlie this. The sample comes from a study of cytomegalovirus exposure and HLA in healthy donors. The CDR3 covers 16 residues. Germline V CDR1 and CDR2: SSHAT, FNYEAQ (reference sequence). Study outcomes and limitations: A later analysis found that most CMV-associated TCR beta chains appeared HLA-restricted.

The primer mix had 60 Vbeta and 13 Jbeta primers. Generated by immunoSEQ multiplex PCR, the TCRdb table keeps only in-frame clones and is missing some. The top ten clones hold less than 3% of a sample with 90,000 to 120,000 clones, 82% of them seen once. The sequenced sample consisted of PBMCs. The V call is TRBV7-7, the J call TRBJ2-7, with D possibly TRBD1 on 5 matching bases. This sequence was found in a man aged 25 to 45 in good health and CMV-seropositive. This CDR3 is CASSLGAYPSLYEQYF. CDR3 DNA: TGTGCTAGCAGCTTAGGGGCCTACCCTTCCCTCTACGAGCAGTACTTC.